This T cell receptor (beta chain) is drawn from a study of blood T cell repertoires in COVID-19 (dated by TCRdb to the early 2020s). As for the study more broadly: The collaborator samples originated in the United States, Italy and Spain and spanned the acute and convalescent phases of COVID-19. The material from the prospective study consisted of cDNA or gDNA derived from T cells, B-cell-depleted T cells, or PBMCs. Subjects who had been exposed to COVID-19, were actively infected with it, or had recovered from it provided the deeply sampled blood TCRbeta repertoires that made up the dataset. The repertoires were made available in a free public database intended to serve as a resource for research on the immune response to SARS-CoV-2. The samples were drawn from the first 160 participants of the ongoing ImmuneRACE study and from some 1,300 subjects provided by 6 global collaborators. Sample metadata almost always included a de-identified subject ID, COVID-19 status, age in years and sex. Where available, HLA class I and class II types were taken from metadata supplied by the sample provider and were not determined by assay-based typing. On the study overall, not on this receptor specifically: How much clinical and demographic metadata was included differed by source and by participant, and the metadata was provided uncurated.

In regard to this clone: No cognate antigen has been identified for it. Nothing much larger sits one base from this clone, and base qualities are not available.

The immunoSEQ Assay, a bias-controlled multiplex PCR, was used to amplify TCRbeta CDR3 regions from genomic DNA. As for how the authors treated the data: The number of nucleated cells in each sample was estimated from the amplification of reference gene primers within the assay. Sequence reads were collapsed and filtered to measure the absolute abundance of every unique TCRbeta CDR3 rearrangement. Productive Simpson clonality was computed per sample as the square root of Simpson's diversity index over productive rearrangements. Not all clones reach the TCRdb copy of this immuneACCESS table, which keeps in-frame sequences only. Checked studies attribute under half of the gap to unresolved V genes and leave the rest unexplained. The V and J calls and the clone size are those of that table, but D and trimming were determined from the DNA. This sample lists around 130,000 clones; approximately 88% were detected once. The ten largest clones capture roughly a tenth of the sample.

Its CDR3 holds 15 amino acids, cysteine through phenylalanine. Only the CDR3 DNA stays, 45 bases, in frame from base 1. The germline V gene encodes CDR1 SGHRS and CDR2 YFSETQ. Trimming takes 4 bases off V and 4 bases off J; junction bases not matched to a gene: 8. Each collaborating institution followed its own protocols to collect whole blood in K2EDTA tubes. For TCRbeta analysis, collaborators shipped samples in one of three forms: frozen whole blood, isolated PBMCs, or DNA extracted from either of those sample types. The rearrangement combines TRBV5-1 with TRBJ2-5, with TRBD1 matching 9 junction bases. This sequence originates from a man aged 55-75 years with active or convalescent COVID-19. The sample was peripheral blood. The CDR3 protein is CASSLLGQGGETQYF. The nucleotide sequence is TGCGCCAGCAGCCTGTTGGGACAGGGTGGAGAGACCCAGTACTTC.